This T cell receptor (beta chain) was documented in a study of T cells after somatic rescue of genetic block. Profiled with immunoSEQ multiplex PCR; TCRdb holds only in-frame clones, not every one. The profile shows 80,000 to 100,000 clones, around 90% of them singletons. The length of the CDR3 is 13 residues. V shed 3 bases and J 8 bases; nucleotides not matched to a gene: 6. CDR1 and CDR2 (germline): SGHKS, YYEKEE (reference sequence). This chain uses TRBV5-5 with TRBJ1-2, with TRBD1 matching 8 bases. Sequenced: peripheral blood mononuclear cells (PBMCs). The sequence was collected from a woman aged 18-30 years. This CDR3 is CASSWRTGQGYTF. The CDR3 nucleotides are TGTGCCAGCAGCTGGAGGACAGGGCAAGGCTACACCTTC.